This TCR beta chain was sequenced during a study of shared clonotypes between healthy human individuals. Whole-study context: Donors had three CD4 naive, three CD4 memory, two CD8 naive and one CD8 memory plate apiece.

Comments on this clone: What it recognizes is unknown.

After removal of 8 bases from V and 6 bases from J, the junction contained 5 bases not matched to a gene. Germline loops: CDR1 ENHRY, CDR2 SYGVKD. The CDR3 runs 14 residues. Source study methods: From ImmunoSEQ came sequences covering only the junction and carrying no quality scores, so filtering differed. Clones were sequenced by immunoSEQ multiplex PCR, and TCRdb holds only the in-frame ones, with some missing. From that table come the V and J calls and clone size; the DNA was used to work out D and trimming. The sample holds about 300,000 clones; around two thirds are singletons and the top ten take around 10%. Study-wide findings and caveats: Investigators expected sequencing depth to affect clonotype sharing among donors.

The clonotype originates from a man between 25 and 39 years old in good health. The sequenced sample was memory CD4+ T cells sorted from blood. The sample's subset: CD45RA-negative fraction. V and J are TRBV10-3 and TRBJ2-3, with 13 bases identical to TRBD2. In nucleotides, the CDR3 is TGTGCCATCCGCCAGGGACTAGCGGGGGATACGCAGTATTTT. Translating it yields CAIRQGLAGDTQYF.